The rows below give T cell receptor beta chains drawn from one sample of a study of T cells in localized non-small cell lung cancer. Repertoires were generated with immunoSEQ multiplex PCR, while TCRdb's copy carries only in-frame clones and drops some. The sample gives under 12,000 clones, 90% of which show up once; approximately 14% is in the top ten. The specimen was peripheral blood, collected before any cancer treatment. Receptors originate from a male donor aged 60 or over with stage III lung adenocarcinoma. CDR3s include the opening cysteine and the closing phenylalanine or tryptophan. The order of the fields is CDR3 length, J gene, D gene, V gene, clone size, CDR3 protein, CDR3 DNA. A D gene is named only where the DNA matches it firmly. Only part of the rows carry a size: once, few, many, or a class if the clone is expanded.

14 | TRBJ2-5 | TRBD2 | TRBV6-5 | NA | CASRRLAGQETQYF | TGTGCCAGCAGGAGACTAGCGGGACAAGAGACCCAGTACTTC
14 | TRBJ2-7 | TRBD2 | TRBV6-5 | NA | CASSRTSGIYEQYF | TGTGCCAGCAGTCGGACTAGCGGGATCTACGAGCAGTACTTC
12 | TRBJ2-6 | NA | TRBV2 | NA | CASSSGANVLTF | TGTGCCAGCAGCTCTGGGGCCAACGTCCTGACTTTC
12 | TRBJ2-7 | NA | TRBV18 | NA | CASSPTEGEQYF | TGTGCCAGCTCACCAACGGAGGGCGAGCAGTACTTC
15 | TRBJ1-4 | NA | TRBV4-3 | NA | CASSSERQINEKLFF | TGCGCCAGCAGCAGCGAGCGGCAAATTAATGAAAAACTGTTTTTT
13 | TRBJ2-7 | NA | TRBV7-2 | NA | CASSNYPAYEQYF | TGTGCCAGCAGCAACTACCCTGCGTACGAGCAGTACTTC
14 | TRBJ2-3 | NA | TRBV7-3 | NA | CASSPQGFTDTQYF | TGTGCCAGCAGCCCCCAGGGTTTCACAGATACGCAGTATTTT
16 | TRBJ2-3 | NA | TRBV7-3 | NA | CASSLGGGHNTDTQYF | TGTGCCAGCAGCTTGGGAGGGGGACACAACACAGATACGCAGTATTTT
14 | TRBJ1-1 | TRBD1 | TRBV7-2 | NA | CASTPGQRNTEAFF | TGTGCCAGCACCCCGGGACAGAGGAACACTGAAGCTTTCTTT
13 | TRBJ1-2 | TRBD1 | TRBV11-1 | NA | CASSRQGASGYTF | TGTGCCAGCAGCCGACAGGGGGCGAGCGGCTACACCTTC
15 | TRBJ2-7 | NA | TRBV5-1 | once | CARSLAGPGAGEQYF | TGCGCCCGCAGCTTGGCTGGACCGGGGGCGGGGGAGCAGTACTTC
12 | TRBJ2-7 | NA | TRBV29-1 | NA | CSVMTGRHEQYF | TGCAGCGTAATGACAGGTCGCCACGAGCAGTACTTC
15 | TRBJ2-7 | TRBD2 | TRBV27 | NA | CASSSGLAGGHEQYF | TGTGCCAGCAGTTCCGGATTGGCGGGAGGTCACGAGCAGTACTTC
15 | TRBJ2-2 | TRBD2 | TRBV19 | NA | CASMGLAGNTGELFF | TGTGCCAGTATGGGACTAGCGGGAAACACCGGGGAGCTGTTTTTT
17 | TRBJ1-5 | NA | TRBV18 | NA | CASSPSGSGGTNQPQHF | TGTGCCAGCTCACCTTCAGGGAGCGGGGGGACTAATCAGCCCCAGCATTTT
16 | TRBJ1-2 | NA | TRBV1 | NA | CTSSRFCLCKTYGYTF | TGCACCAGCAGTAGGTTTTGTTTGTGCAAGACCTATGGCTACACCTTC
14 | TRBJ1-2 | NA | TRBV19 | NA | CASTPPGSNYGYTF | TGTGCCAGTACCCCCCCAGGCAGTAACTATGGCTACACCTTC
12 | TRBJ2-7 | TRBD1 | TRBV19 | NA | CASRTQGDEQYF | TGTGCCAGTAGGACCCAGGGGGACGAGCAGTACTTC
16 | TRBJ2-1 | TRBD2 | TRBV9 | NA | CASSVEGLAGVRKQFF | TGTGCCAGCAGCGTAGAGGGACTAGCGGGAGTTAGAAAGCAGTTCTTC
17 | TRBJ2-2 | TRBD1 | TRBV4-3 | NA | CASSQEDRGLWDGELFF | TGCGCCAGCAGCCAGGAAGACAGGGGGCTTTGGGACGGGGAGCTGTTTTTT
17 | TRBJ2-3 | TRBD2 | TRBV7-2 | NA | CASSPTRTSGRTDTQYF | TGTGCCAGCAGCCCTACCAGGACTAGCGGGAGAACAGATACGCAGTATTTT
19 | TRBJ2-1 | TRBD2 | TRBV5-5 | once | CASSLELAGGGPSYNEQFF | TGTGCCAGCAGCTTGGAATTAGCGGGAGGGGGACCCTCCTACAATGAGCAGTTCTTC
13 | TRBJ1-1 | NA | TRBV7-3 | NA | CASSKGQNTEAFF | TGTGCCAGCAGCAAGGGACAAAACACTGAAGCTTTCTTT
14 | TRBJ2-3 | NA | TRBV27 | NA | CASSFSLSTDTQYF | TGTGCCAGCAGTTTTTCCCTAAGCACAGATACGCAGTATTTT
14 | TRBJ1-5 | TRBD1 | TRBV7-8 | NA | CASSRTGFSQPQHF | TGTGCCAGCAGCCGGACAGGGTTTAGTCAGCCCCAGCATTTT
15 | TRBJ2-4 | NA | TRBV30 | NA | CAWSVGVLAKNIQYF | TGTGCCTGGAGTGTAGGGGTACTAGCCAAAAACATTCAGTACTTC
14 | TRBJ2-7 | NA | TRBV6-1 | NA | CASSVGQGAYEQYF | TGTGCCAGCAGTGTTGGTCAGGGAGCCTACGAGCAGTACTTC
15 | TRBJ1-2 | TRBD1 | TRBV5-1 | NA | CASSFSPDRDYGYTF | TGCGCCAGCAGCTTTTCCCCAGACAGGGACTATGGCTACACCTTC
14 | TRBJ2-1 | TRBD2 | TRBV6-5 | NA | CASKIFREDNEQFF | TGTGCCAGCAAAATATTCCGGGAGGACAATGAGCAGTTCTTC
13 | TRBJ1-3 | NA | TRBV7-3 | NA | CASSAGEGNTIYF | TGTGCCAGCAGCGCCGGGGAGGGAAACACCATATATTTT
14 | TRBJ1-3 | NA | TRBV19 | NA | CASSTRGLGNTIYF | TGTGCCAGTAGTACCCGAGGGCTGGGAAACACCATATATTTT
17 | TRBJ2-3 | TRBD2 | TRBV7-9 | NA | CASSLQAGAVGGDTQYF | TGTGCCAGCAGCTTACAAGCGGGAGCTGTTGGAGGGGATACGCAGTATTTT
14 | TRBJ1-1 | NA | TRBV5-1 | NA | CASSLEPRRESAFF | TGCGCCAGCAGCTTGGAACCCCGCAGGGAGTCGGCTTTCTTT
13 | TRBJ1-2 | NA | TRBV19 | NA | CASSIPGRYGYTF | TGTGCCAGTAGTATACCGGGTCGTTATGGCTACACCTTC
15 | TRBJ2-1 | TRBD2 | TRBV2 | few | CASSEMTSGRREQFF | TGTGCCAGCAGTGAAATGACTAGCGGGAGACGGGAGCAGTTCTTC
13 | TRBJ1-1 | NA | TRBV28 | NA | CASSLVPRAEAFF | TGTGCCAGCAGTTTAGTCCCACGCGCTGAAGCTTTCTTT
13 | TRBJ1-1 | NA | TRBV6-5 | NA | CASSYTGNTEAFF | TGTGCCAGCAGTTACACAGGGAACACTGAAGCTTTCTTT
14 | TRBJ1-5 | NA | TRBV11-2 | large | CASSFADSNQPQHF | TGTGCCAGCAGCTTTGCAGATAGCAATCAGCCCCAGCATTTT
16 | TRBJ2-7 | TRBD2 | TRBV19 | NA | CASSRGGLADYYEQYF | TGTGCCAGTAGTAGGGGTGGACTAGCGGATTACTACGAGCAGTACTTC
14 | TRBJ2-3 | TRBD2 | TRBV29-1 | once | CSVESREGRDTQYF | TGCAGCGTTGAATCGCGGGAGGGCCGGGATACGCAGTATTTT
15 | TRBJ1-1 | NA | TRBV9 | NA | CASSVGTGRNTEAFF | TGTGCCAGCAGCGTAGGAACAGGGAGGAACACTGAAGCTTTCTTT
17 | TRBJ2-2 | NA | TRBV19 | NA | CASSMRSSSFNTGELFF | TGTGCCAGTAGTATGAGGTCCTCCTCCTTCAACACCGGGGAGCTGTTTTTT
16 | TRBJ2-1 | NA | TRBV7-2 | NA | CASSPGSGSSYNEQFF | TGTGCCAGCAGCCCTGGCTCGGGGAGCTCCTACAATGAGCAGTTCTTC
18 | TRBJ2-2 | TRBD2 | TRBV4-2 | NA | CASSQEGAGGTNTGELFF | TGTGCCAGCAGCCAAGAGGGGGCGGGAGGGACGAACACCGGGGAGCTGTTTTTT
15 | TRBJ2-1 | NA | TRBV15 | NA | CATSREGLRDNEQFF | TGTGCCACCAGCAGAGAGGGGTTAAGGGACAATGAGCAGTTCTTC
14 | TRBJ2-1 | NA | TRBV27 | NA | CASSLSDIRNEQFF | TGTGCCAGCAGTTTATCCGACATTCGCAATGAGCAGTTCTTC
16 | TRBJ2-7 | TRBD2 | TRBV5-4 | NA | CASSLASGSLTYEQYF | TGTGCCAGCAGCTTGGCAAGCGGGAGCTTAACCTACGAGCAGTACTTC
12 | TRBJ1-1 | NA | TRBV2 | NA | CASSVENTEAFF | TGTGCCAGCAGTGTAGAGAACACTGAAGCTTTCTTT
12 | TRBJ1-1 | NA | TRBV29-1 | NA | CSGGRGNTEAFF | TGCAGCGGGGGCAGGGGGAACACTGAAGCTTTCTTT
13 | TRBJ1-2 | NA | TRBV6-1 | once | CASSEGGWYGYTF | TGTGCCAGCAGTGAAGGGGGGTGGTATGGCTACACCTTC
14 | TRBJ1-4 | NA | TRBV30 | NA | CAWSPAGVGEKLFF | TGTGCCTGGAGCCCTGCCGGGGTAGGAGAAAAACTGTTTTTT
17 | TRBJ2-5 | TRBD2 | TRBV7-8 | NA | CASSPGLAGGYQETQYF | TGTGCCAGCAGCCCGGGACTAGCGGGAGGTTATCAAGAGACCCAGTACTTC
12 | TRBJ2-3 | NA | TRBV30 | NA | CAWSRTTDTQYF | TGTGCCTGGAGTCGGACTACAGATACGCAGTATTTT
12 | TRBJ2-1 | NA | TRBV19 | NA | CASTGYHNEQFF | TGTGCCAGTACAGGTTATCACAATGAGCAGTTCTTC
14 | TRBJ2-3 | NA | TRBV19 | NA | CASRISYSTDTQYF | TGTGCCAGTAGGATTAGCTATTCCACAGATACGCAGTATTTT
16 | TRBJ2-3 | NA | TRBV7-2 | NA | CASSSRGSGVSDTQYF | TGTGCCAGCAGCTCCCGGGGTAGCGGCGTATCGGATACGCAGTATTTT
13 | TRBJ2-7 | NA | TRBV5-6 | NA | CASSLVRAYEQYF | TGTGCCAGCAGCTTGGTCAGGGCCTACGAGCAGTACTTC
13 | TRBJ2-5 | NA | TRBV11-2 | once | CASSLWGAETQYF | TGTGCCAGCAGCTTATGGGGGGCTGAGACCCAGTACTTC